The following is a TCR beta chain sequence with its context. As originally analysed: How many nucleated cells were present was estimated from reference gene primer amplification. Repertoires were generated with immunoSEQ multiplex PCR, while TCRdb's copy carries only in-frame clones and drops some. D and trimming were read from the DNA, whereas the V and J calls and clone size are those reported in that table. The sample has around 240,000 clones; around 87% are singletons. The data stem from a study of blood T cell repertoires in COVID-19. Study details: The analysed material was cDNA or gDNA that came from T cells, B-cell-depleted T cells, or PBMCs.

In germline, CDR1 is MNHNY, CDR2 SVGAGI (reference sequence). The CDR3 extends over 15 amino acids. Trimming left V 4 bases short and J 5 bases short, with 18 bases between. The V call is TRBV6-6, the J call TRBJ2-7; the D gene is possibly TRBD1 (6 bases). The sample taken for sequencing was peripheral blood. This sequence was found in a woman aged 30 to 39 who had recovered from COVID-19. CDR3 coding DNA: TGTGCCAGCAGTTCCCTAAGGGGGACGGAAAACGAGCAGTACTTC. Its protein is CASSSLRGTENEQYF.